This is a list of T cell receptor beta chains from one sample in a study of shared clonotypes between healthy human individuals. This table comes from immunoSEQ multiplex PCR, and its TCRdb copy is limited to in-frame clones, with some not included. The table records 450,000 to 550,000 clones, 60% to 85% of them present only once. Sequenced sample: PBMCs. The receptors stem from a middle-aged woman in good health. Some clones in this sample may be carry-over from other donors' samples. Each CDR3 is given with its conserved first and last residue. The order of the fields is V gene, D gene, J gene, clone size, CDR3 protein, CDR3 DNA. D genes are given only for firm matches. Not all rows give a size; the values are once, few, many and, for expanded clones, a class.

v_gene: TRBV28
d_gene: TRBD1
j_gene: TRBJ1-3
abundance: NA
CDR3aa: CASSLGGDRAGNTIYF
CDR3nt: TGTGCCAGCAGTTTAGGGGGGGACAGGGCTGGAAACACCATATATTTT

v_gene: TRBV5-1
d_gene: NA
j_gene: TRBJ2-2
abundance: few
CDR3aa: CASSLRGRDTGELFF
CDR3nt: TGCGCCAGCAGCTTGAGGGGCAGGGACACCGGGGAGCTGTTTTTT

v_gene: TRBV5-4
d_gene: TRBD2
j_gene: TRBJ2-2
abundance: NA
CDR3aa: CASSLIRAGAGTGELFF
CDR3nt: TGTGCCAGCAGCTTGATCCGCGCGGGAGCGGGCACCGGGGAGCTGTTTTTT

v_gene: TRBV21-1
d_gene: NA
j_gene: TRBJ2-7
abundance: few
CDR3aa: CASSLWGRAGFTSYEQYF
CDR3nt: TGTGCCAGCAGCCTTTGGGGCAGGGCAGGTTTTACCTCCTACGAGCAGTACTTC

v_gene: TRBV4-3
d_gene: NA
j_gene: TRBJ2-5
abundance: NA
CDR3aa: CASSQDIRVFGTQYF
CDR3nt: TGCGCCAGCAGCCAAGATATTCGGGTTTTCGGGACCCAGTACTTC

v_gene: TRBV5-4
d_gene: NA
j_gene: TRBJ2-5
abundance: NA
CDR3aa: CASRLSGQTQYF
CDR3nt: TGTGCCAGCAGACTTTCAGGGCAGACCCAGTACTTC

v_gene: TRBV2
d_gene: NA
j_gene: TRBJ1-1
abundance: many
CDR3aa: CASQNRGTTEAFF
CDR3nt: TGTGCCAGCCAAAACCGGGGGACCACTGAAGCTTTCTTT

v_gene: TRBV10-3
d_gene: TRBD1
j_gene: TRBJ1-1
abundance: NA
CDR3aa: CAIRAPGQEYTEAFF
CDR3nt: TGTGCCATCAGGGCTCCGGGACAGGAGTACACTGAAGCTTTCTTT

v_gene: TRBV6-1
d_gene: NA
j_gene: TRBJ1-1
abundance: few
CDR3aa: CASSPGTDLVAFF
CDR3nt: TGTGCCAGCAGCCCCGGGACGGACCTTGTCGCTTTCTTT

v_gene: TRBV5-1
d_gene: NA
j_gene: TRBJ2-7
abundance: many
CDR3aa: CASSSTGLRSYEQYF
CDR3nt: TGCGCCAGCAGCTCAACGGGACTCCGCTCCTACGAGCAGTACTTC

v_gene: TRBV19
d_gene: NA
j_gene: TRBJ1-5
abundance: few
CDR3aa: CASTGTGSHNQPQHF
CDR3nt: TGTGCCAGTACGGGAACAGGTTCGCACAATCAGCCCCAGCATTTT

v_gene: TRBV27
d_gene: TRBD1
j_gene: TRBJ1-2
abundance: NA
CDR3aa: CASSLDRALGYTF
CDR3nt: TGTGCCAGCAGTCTAGACAGGGCCTTGGGCTACACCTTC

v_gene: TRBV20-1
d_gene: NA
j_gene: TRBJ2-7
abundance: many
CDR3aa: CSASVNYEQYF
CDR3nt: TGCAGTGCTAGTGTCAACTACGAGCAGTACTTC

v_gene: TRBV7-2
d_gene: NA
j_gene: TRBJ2-3
abundance: NA
CDR3aa: CASSRLVSSTDTQYF
CDR3nt: TGTGCCAGCAGCCGACTAGTTTCTAGCACAGATACGCAGTATTTT

v_gene: TRBV19
d_gene: NA
j_gene: TRBJ2-5
abundance: NA
CDR3aa: CASSSLGQETQYF
CDR3nt: TGTGCCAGTAGTAGTTTGGGCCAAGAGACCCAGTACTTC

v_gene: TRBV2
d_gene: NA
j_gene: TRBJ1-5
abundance: once
CDR3aa: CASCVGDQNQPQHF
CDR3nt: TGTGCCAGCTGTGTCGGGGACCAAAATCAGCCCCAGCATTTT

v_gene: TRBV5-1
d_gene: NA
j_gene: TRBJ2-2
abundance: NA
CDR3aa: CASSLEPGHPNTGELFF
CDR3nt: TGCGCCAGCAGCTTGGAACCGGGACACCCGAACACCGGGGAGCTGTTTTTT

v_gene: TRBV5-1
d_gene: TRBD1
j_gene: TRBJ2-3
abundance: NA
CDR3aa: CASSFRQGASDTQYF
CDR3nt: TGCGCCAGCAGCTTTCGACAGGGGGCTTCAGATACGCAGTATTTT

v_gene: TRBV23-1
d_gene: TRBD2
j_gene: TRBJ2-3
abundance: NA
CDR3aa: CAKGLAGPTDTQYF
CDR3nt: TGCGCCAAAGGACTAGCGGGACCCACAGATACGCAGTATTTT

v_gene: TRBV28
d_gene: TRBD1
j_gene: TRBJ1-4
abundance: NA
CDR3aa: CASSFGQVWEKLFF
CDR3nt: TGTGCCAGCAGTTTCGGACAGGTGTGGGAAAAACTGTTTTTT

v_gene: TRBV29-1
d_gene: NA
j_gene: TRBJ2-3
abundance: NA
CDR3aa: CSVIPRRGQLADTQYF
CDR3nt: TGCAGCGTAATCCCCCGGAGAGGACAGCTCGCAGATACGCAGTATTTT

v_gene: TRBV27
d_gene: NA
j_gene: TRBJ1-5
abundance: NA
CDR3aa: CASSLSVNQPQHF
CDR3nt: TGTGCCAGCAGCCTCAGTGTGAATCAGCCCCAGCATTTT

v_gene: TRBV5-1
d_gene: NA
j_gene: TRBJ2-1
abundance: NA
CDR3aa: CASSPDPDNEQFF
CDR3nt: TGCGCCAGCAGCCCGGACCCTGACAATGAGCAGTTCTTC

v_gene: TRBV29-1
d_gene: NA
j_gene: TRBJ2-1
abundance: NA
CDR3aa: CSVDQGIWEQFF
CDR3nt: TGCAGCGTTGATCAGGGTATATGGGAGCAGTTCTTC

v_gene: TRBV28
d_gene: NA
j_gene: TRBJ1-5
abundance: NA
CDR3aa: CASSLSGLGGGSQHF
CDR3nt: TGTGCCAGCAGTTTGAGCGGGCTCGGGGGGGGGTCCCAGCATTTT

v_gene: TRBV4-3
d_gene: NA
j_gene: TRBJ2-5
abundance: NA
CDR3aa: CASSQDPPTAKYF
CDR3nt: TGCGCCAGCAGCCAAGACCCCCCGACAGCTAAGTACTTC

v_gene: TRBV7-7
d_gene: NA
j_gene: TRBJ2-2
abundance: NA
CDR3aa: CASSSLPASGELFF
CDR3nt: TGTGCTAGCAGCTCCCTGCCAGCATCCGGGGAGCTGTTTTTT

v_gene: TRBV27
d_gene: NA
j_gene: TRBJ2-3
abundance: NA
CDR3aa: CASSIRLGDLTDTQYF
CDR3nt: TGTGCCAGCAGTATCCGACTAGGGGATCTCACAGATACGCAGTATTTT

v_gene: TRBV11-2
d_gene: NA
j_gene: TRBJ2-7
abundance: few
CDR3aa: CASSLDMSAGLYEQYF
CDR3nt: TGTGCCAGCAGCTTAGATATGTCTGCAGGCCTATACGAGCAGTACTTC

v_gene: TRBV28
d_gene: NA
j_gene: TRBJ1-2
abundance: NA
CDR3aa: CASKATGRTRGGYTF
CDR3nt: TGTGCCAGCAAAGCGACGGGACGGACCAGAGGAGGCTACACCTTC

v_gene: TRBV5-5
d_gene: NA
j_gene: TRBJ1-2
abundance: NA
CDR3aa: CASSLGPQYGYTF
CDR3nt: TGTGCCAGCAGCTTGGGACCGCAATATGGCTACACCTTC

v_gene: TRBV10-3
d_gene: TRBD1
j_gene: TRBJ2-7
abundance: NA
CDR3aa: CAIRAGTGSPEQYF
CDR3nt: TGTGCCATCAGGGCGGGGACAGGGAGTCCCGAGCAGTACTTC

v_gene: TRBV6-5
d_gene: NA
j_gene: TRBJ2-6
abundance: NA
CDR3aa: CASSLTRVGANVLTF
CDR3nt: TGTGCCAGCAGTCTAACAAGAGTGGGGGCCAACGTCCTGACTTTC

v_gene: TRBV4-1
d_gene: NA
j_gene: TRBJ1-2
abundance: NA
CDR3aa: CASSQDFGFGYTF
CDR3nt: TGCGCCAGCAGCCAAGATTTTGGTTTCGGCTACACCTTC

v_gene: TRBV19
d_gene: NA
j_gene: TRBJ2-2
abundance: few
CDR3aa: CASSTGTHNTGELFF
CDR3nt: TGTGCCAGTAGTACCGGGACCCATAACACCGGGGAGCTGTTTTTT

v_gene: TRBV28
d_gene: NA
j_gene: TRBJ1-1
abundance: NA
CDR3aa: CASSSFGRTEAFF
CDR3nt: TGTGCCAGCAGTTCCTTTGGGAGGACTGAAGCTTTCTTT

v_gene: TRBV5-1
d_gene: TRBD1
j_gene: TRBJ1-1
abundance: NA
CDR3aa: CASSSRQGAAEAFF
CDR3nt: TGCGCCAGCAGCAGCAGACAGGGTGCGGCTGAAGCTTTCTTT

v_gene: TRBV7-8
d_gene: TRBD2
j_gene: TRBJ2-6
abundance: NA
CDR3aa: CASSLVSGRPSGANVLTF
CDR3nt: TGTGCCAGCAGCTTAGTTAGCGGGAGGCCCTCTGGGGCCAACGTCCTGACTTTC

v_gene: TRBV6-5
d_gene: NA
j_gene: TRBJ2-3
abundance: NA
CDR3aa: CASSYGTDTQYF
CDR3nt: TGTGCCAGCAGTTACGGGACAGATACGCAGTATTTT

v_gene: TRBV5-4
d_gene: NA
j_gene: TRBJ2-2
abundance: NA
CDR3aa: CASSFSGPAGELFF
CDR3nt: TGTGCCAGCAGCTTCTCAGGACCCGCCGGGGAGCTGTTTTTT

v_gene: TRBV2
d_gene: NA
j_gene: TRBJ2-3
abundance: NA
CDR3aa: CASALLVQNTQYF
CDR3nt: TGTGCCAGCGCCTTGCTAGTCCAGAATACGCAGTATTTT

v_gene: TRBV5-1
d_gene: TRBD2
j_gene: TRBJ2-2
abundance: NA
CDR3aa: CASSTGLAGGGGELFF
CDR3nt: TGCGCCAGCAGCACGGGACTAGCGGGAGGCGGCGGGGAGCTGTTTTTT

v_gene: TRBV5-1
d_gene: NA
j_gene: TRBJ1-1
abundance: NA
CDR3aa: CASSLSWGSQGGYTEAFF
CDR3nt: TGCGCCAGCAGCTTGTCATGGGGTTCGCAGGGAGGGTACACTGAAGCTTTCTTT

v_gene: TRBV2
d_gene: NA
j_gene: TRBJ1-3
abundance: NA
CDR3aa: CASSELRTITGNTIYF
CDR3nt: TGTGCCAGCAGTGAGCTTCGGACAATTACTGGAAACACCATATATTTT

v_gene: TRBV13
d_gene: NA
j_gene: TRBJ2-7
abundance: NA
CDR3aa: CASSPEGLYEQYF
CDR3nt: TGTGCCAGCAGCCCCGAGGGGCTCTACGAGCAGTACTTC

v_gene: TRBV5-1
d_gene: NA
j_gene: TRBJ1-1
abundance: once
CDR3aa: CASSITTGFVEAFF
CDR3nt: TGCGCCAGCAGCATCACGACTGGGTTCGTGGAAGCTTTCTTT

v_gene: TRBV7-9
d_gene: NA
j_gene: TRBJ2-3
abundance: NA
CDR3aa: CASSLERLSRDTQYF
CDR3nt: TGTGCCAGCAGCCTGGAGAGACTTTCACGAGATACGCAGTATTTT

v_gene: TRBV11-1
d_gene: TRBD2
j_gene: TRBJ2-7
abundance: NA
CDR3aa: CASSLAVAGIYEQYF
CDR3nt: TGTGCCAGCAGCTTAGCCGTAGCGGGGATCTACGAGCAGTACTTC

v_gene: TRBV7-3
d_gene: TRBD2
j_gene: TRBJ2-7
abundance: NA
CDR3aa: CASSPVAGTYEQYF
CDR3nt: TGTGCCAGCAGCCCGGTAGCGGGAACCTACGAGCAGTACTTC

v_gene: TRBV9
d_gene: TRBD2
j_gene: TRBJ2-3
abundance: NA
CDR3aa: CASSPLAGGGNTQYF
CDR3nt: TGTGCCAGCAGCCCGCTCGCGGGAGGGGGAAATACGCAGTATTTT

v_gene: TRBV20-1
d_gene: NA
j_gene: TRBJ2-7
abundance: NA
CDR3aa: CSASPPYEQYF
CDR3nt: TGCAGTGCTTCCCCCCCCTACGAGCAGTACTTC